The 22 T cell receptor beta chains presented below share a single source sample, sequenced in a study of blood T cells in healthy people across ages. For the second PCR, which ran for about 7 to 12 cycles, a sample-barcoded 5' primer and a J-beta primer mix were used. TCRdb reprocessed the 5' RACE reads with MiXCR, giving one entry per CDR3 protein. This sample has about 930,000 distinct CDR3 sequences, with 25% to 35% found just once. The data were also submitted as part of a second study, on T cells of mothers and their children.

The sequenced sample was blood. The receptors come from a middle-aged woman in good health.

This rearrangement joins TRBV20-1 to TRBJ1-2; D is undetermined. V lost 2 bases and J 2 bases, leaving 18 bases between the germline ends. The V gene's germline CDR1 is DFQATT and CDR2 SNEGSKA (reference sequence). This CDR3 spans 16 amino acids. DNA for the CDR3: TGCAGTGCTAGAACTCTCGGTATAGCCCCAAACTATGGCTACACCTTC. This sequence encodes CSARTLGIAPNYGYTF.

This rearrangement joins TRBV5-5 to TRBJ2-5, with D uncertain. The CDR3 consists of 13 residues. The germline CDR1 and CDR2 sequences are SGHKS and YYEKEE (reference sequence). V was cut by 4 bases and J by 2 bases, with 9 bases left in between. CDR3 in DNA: TGTGCCAGCAGCGTACAGAGGCAAGAGACCCAGTACTTC. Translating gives CASSVQRQETQYF.

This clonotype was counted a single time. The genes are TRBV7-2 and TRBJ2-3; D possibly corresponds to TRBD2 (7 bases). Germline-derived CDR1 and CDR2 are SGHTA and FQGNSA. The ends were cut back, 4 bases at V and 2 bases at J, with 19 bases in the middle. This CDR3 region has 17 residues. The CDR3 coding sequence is TGTGCCAGCAGCTATCGTCAGGGGAGGGGGTACACAGATACGCAGTATTTT. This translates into CASSYRQGRGYTDTQYF. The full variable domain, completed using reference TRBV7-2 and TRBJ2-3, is GAGVSQSPSNKVTEKGKDVELRCDPISGHTALYWYRQSLGQGLEFLIYFQGNSAPDKSGLPSDRFSAERTGGSVSTLTIQRTQQEDSAVYLCASSYRQGRGYTDTQYFGPGTRLTVL.

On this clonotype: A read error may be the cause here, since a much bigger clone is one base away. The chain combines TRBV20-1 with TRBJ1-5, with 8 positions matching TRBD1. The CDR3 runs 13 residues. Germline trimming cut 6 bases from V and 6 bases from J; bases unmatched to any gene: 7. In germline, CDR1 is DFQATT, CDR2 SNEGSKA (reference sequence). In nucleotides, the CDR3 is TGCAGTGCCCGGACAGGGACGTTTCAGCCCCAGCATTTT. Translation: CSARTGTFQPQHF.

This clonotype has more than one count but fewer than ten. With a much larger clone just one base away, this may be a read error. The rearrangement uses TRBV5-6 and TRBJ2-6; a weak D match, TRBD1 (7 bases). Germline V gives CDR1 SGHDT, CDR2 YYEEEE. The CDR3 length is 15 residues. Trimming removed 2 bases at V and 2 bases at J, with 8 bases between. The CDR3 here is CASSFRGAGANVLTF. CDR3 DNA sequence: TGTGCCAGCAGCTTCAGGGGGGCTGGGGCCAACGTCCTGACTTTC.

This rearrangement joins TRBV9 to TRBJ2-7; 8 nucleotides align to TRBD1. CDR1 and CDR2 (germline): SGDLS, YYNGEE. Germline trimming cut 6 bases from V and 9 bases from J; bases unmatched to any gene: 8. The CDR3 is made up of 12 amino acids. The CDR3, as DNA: TGTGCCAGCACGATAGGACAGGGAGGGCAGTACTTC. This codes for CASTIGQGGQYF.

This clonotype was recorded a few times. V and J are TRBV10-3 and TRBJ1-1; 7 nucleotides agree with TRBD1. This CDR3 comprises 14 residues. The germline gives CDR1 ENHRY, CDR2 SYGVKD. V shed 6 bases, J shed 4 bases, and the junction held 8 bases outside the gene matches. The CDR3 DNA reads TGTGCCATCAGGGGGAGGGGGCTCGGCACTGAAGCTTTCTTT. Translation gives CAIRGRGLGTEAFF.

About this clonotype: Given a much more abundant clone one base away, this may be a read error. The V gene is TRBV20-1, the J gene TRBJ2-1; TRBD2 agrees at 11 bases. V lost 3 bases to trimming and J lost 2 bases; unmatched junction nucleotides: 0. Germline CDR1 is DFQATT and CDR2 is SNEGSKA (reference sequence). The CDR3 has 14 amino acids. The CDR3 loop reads CSASSGGAYNEQFF. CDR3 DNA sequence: TGCAGTGCTAGTAGCGGGGGGGCCTACAATGAGCAGTTCTTC.

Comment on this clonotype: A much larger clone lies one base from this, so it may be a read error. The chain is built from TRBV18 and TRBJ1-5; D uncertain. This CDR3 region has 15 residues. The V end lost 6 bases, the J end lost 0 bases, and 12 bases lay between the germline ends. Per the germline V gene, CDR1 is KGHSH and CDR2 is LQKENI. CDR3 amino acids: CASSRGRVSNQPQHF. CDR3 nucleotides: TGTGCCAGCTCCCGAGGGCGGGTTAGCAATCAGCCCCAGCATTTT.

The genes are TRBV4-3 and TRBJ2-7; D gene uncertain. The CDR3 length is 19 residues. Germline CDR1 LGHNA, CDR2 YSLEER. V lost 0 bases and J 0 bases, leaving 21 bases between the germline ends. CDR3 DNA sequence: TGCGCCAGCAGCCAAGATAGATTTAAACAGATCATTAGCTCCTACGAGCAGTACTTC. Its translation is CASSQDRFKQIISSYEQYF.

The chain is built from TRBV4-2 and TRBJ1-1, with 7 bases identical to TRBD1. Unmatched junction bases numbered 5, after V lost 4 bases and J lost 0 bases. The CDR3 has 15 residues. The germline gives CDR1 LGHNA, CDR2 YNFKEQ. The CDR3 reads CASSPGGQMNTEAFF. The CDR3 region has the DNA TGTGCCAGCAGCCCAGGGGGTCAGATGAACACTGAAGCTTTCTTT.

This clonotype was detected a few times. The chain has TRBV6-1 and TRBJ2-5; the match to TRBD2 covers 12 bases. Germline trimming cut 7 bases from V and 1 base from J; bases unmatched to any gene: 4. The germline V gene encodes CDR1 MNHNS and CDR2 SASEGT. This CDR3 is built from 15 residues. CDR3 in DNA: TGTGCCAGCACCCCGGGACTAGCGGGCCAAGAGACCCAGTACTTC. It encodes CASTPGLAGQETQYF.

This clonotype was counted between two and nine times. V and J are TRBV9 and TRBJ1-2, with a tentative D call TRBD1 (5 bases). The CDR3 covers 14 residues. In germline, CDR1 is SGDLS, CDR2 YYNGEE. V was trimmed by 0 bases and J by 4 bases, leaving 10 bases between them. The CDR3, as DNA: TGTGCCAGCAGCGTAGGGGGCTCTAGCTATGGCTACACCTTC. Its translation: CASSVGGSSYGYTF.

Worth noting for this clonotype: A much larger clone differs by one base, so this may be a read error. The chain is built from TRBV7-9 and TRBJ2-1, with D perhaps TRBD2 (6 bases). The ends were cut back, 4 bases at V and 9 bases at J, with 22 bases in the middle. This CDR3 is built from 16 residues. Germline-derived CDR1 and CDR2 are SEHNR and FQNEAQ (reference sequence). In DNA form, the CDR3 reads TGTGCCAGCAGCTCTAGGAGGCTAGGAGATAGCGGTGAGCAGTTCTTC. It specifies CASSSRRLGDSGEQFF.

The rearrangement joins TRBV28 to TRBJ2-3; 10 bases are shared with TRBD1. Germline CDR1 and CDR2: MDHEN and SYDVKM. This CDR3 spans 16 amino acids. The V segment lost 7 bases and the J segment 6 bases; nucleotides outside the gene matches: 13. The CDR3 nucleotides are TGTGCCAGCACAGGGGCCGGGACAGGGGTGATGGATACGCAGTATTTT. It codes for CASTGAGTGVMDTQYF.

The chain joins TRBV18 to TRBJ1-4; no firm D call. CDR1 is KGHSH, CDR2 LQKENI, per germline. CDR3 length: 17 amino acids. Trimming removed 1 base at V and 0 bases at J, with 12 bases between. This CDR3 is CASSPRQPGPTNEKLFF. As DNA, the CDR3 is TGTGCCAGCTCACCACGTCAACCGGGTCCAACTAATGAAAAACTGTTTTTT. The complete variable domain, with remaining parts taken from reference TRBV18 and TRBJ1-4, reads NAGVMQNPRHLVRRRGQEARLRCSPMKGHSHVYWYRQLPEEGLKFMVYLQKENIIDESGMPKERFSAEFPKEGPSILRIQQVVRGDSAAYFCASSPRQPGPTNEKLFFGSGTQLSVL.

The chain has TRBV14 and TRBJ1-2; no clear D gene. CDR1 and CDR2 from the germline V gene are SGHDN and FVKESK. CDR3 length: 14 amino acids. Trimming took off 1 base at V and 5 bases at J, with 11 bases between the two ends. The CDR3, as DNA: TGTGCCAGCAGCCAAGTTGGAGCGGTATATGGCTACACCTTC. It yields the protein CASSQVGAVYGYTF.

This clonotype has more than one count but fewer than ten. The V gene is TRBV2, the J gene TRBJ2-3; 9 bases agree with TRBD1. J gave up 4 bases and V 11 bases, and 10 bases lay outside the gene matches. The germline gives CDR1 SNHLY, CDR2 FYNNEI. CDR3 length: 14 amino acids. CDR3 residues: CACSGQGRSDTQYF. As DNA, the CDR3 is TGTGCCTGTTCGGGACAGGGCCGTTCAGATACGCAGTATTTT.

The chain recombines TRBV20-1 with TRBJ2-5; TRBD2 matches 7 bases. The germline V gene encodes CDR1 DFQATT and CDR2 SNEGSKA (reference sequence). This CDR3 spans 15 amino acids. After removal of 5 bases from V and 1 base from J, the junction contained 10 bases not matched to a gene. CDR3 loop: CSALDGEGPQETQYF. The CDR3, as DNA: TGCAGTGCTCTCGACGGGGAGGGACCCCAAGAGACCCAGTACTTC.

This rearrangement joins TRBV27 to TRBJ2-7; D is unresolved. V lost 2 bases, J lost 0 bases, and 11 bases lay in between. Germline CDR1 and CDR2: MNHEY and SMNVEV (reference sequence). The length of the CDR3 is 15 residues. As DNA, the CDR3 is TGTGCCAGCAGTTTAACTCGCAGTAACTCCTACGAGCAGTACTTC. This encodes CASSLTRSNSYEQYF.

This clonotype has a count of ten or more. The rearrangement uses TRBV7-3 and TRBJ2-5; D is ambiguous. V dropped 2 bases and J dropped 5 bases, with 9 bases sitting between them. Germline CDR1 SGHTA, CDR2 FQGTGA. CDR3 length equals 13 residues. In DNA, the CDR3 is TGTGCCAGCAGCTTAGGGAAGGAGGAGACCCAGTACTTC. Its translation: CASSLGKEETQYF. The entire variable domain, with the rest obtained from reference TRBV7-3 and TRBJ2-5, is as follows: GAGVSQTPSNKVTEKGKYVELRCDPISGHTALYWYRQSLGQGPEFLIYFQGTGAADDSGLPNDRFFAVRPEGSVSTLKIQRTERGDSAVYLCASSLGKEETQYFGPGTRLLVL.

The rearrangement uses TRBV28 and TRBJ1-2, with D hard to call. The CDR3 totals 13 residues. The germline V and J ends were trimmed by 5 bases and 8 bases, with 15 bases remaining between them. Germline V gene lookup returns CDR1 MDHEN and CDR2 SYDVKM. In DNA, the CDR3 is TGTGCCAGCAGTACTTTTAAAGCGCGCGGCTACACCTTC. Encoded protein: CASSTFKARGYTF.